A single sample gave rise to the 8 T cell receptor beta chains below, sequenced in a study of blood T cell repertoires in COVID-19. The data were produced by immunoSEQ multiplex PCR, yet TCRdb's version contains in-frame clones alone and is incomplete. The table shows around 220,000 clones, with 86% occurring only once. The sequenced sample consisted of peripheral blood. Every receptor here comes from a woman in her fifties or sixties with COVID-19, enrolled during active disease.

V and J are TRBV11-2 and TRBJ2-1; 7 bases align to TRBD2. The V and J ends lost 2 bases and 8 bases, in that order; junction bases with no gene match: 6. Germline assignment: CDR1 SGHAT and CDR2 FQNNGV. This CDR3 contains 14 residues. The CDR3 sequence: CASSLLAGGDEQFF. The DNA for the CDR3 is TGTGCCAGCAGCTTATTAGCGGGTGGGGATGAGCAGTTCTTC.

This clone was detected only once. The rearrangement uses TRBV18 and TRBJ1-5; unclear D gene. Germline-derived CDR1 and CDR2 are KGHSH and LQKENI. V was cut by 3 bases and J by 1 base, with 4 bases left in between. The CDR3 runs to 13 residues. The chain's CDR3 is CASSPSSNQPQHF. CDR3 coding DNA: TGTGCCAGCTCACCGTCAAGCAATCAGCCCCAGCATTTT.

The chain recombines TRBV27 with TRBJ2-7; TRBD2 is a possible D gene (5 bases). Between the trimmed V and J ends, which lost 4 bases and 6 bases, there was a span of 19 bases. From germline, CDR1 is MNHEY and CDR2 SMNVEV (reference sequence). The CDR3 sequence is 15 residues long. CDR3 sequence: CASSSGGLGNGEQYV. The CDR3 coding sequence is TGTGCCAGCAGTTCCGGCGGGTTAGGGAACGGCGAGCAGTACGTC.

The chain carries TRBV19 and TRBJ1-6, with unresolved D. CDR1 is LNHDA, CDR2 SQIVND, per germline (reference sequence). V lost 5 bases and J 6 bases, leaving 8 bases between the germline ends. The CDR3 totals 13 residues. Written as DNA, the CDR3 is TGTGCCAGTAGTTTCAGACTTAATTCACCCCTCCACTTT. Its protein is CASSFRLNSPLHF.

The J gene is TRBJ1-1, the V gene TRBV5-1, with 8 positions matching TRBD1. Germline values: CDR1 SGHRS, CDR2 YFSETQ. With 4 bases clipped from V and 1 base from J, the junction kept 3 bases outside the gene matches. The CDR3 is made up of 14 amino acids. CDR3 protein: CASSGTGTNTEAFF. DNA of the CDR3: TGCGCCAGCAGCGGGACAGGAACGAACACTGAAGCTTTCTTT. The full variable domain, with the rest looked up from reference TRBV5-1 and TRBJ1-1, is KAGVTQTPRYLIKTRGQQVTLSCSPISGHRSVSWYQQTPGQGLQFLFEYFSETQRNKGNFPGRFSGRQFSNSRSEMNVSTLELGDSALYLCASSGTGTNTEAFFGQGTRLTVV.

The V call is TRBV18, the J call TRBJ2-1; TRBD1 matches at 8 bases. The CDR3 contains 17 residues. Germline values: CDR1 KGHSH, CDR2 LQKENI. J gave up 5 bases and V 3 bases, and 12 bases lay outside the gene matches. CDR3 DNA: TGTGCCAGCTCACCGGATATGCGACAGGGGTCCGACAATGAGCAGTTCTTC. Translation: CASSPDMRQGSDNEQFF.

J is TRBJ1-1 and V is TRBV7-2; D is unclear. Deletions cut 2 bases from V and 0 bases from J, with 10 bases between. Germline V gene data show CDR1 as SGHTA and CDR2 as FQGNSA. This CDR3 has 15 residues. The CDR3 sequence: CASSLPFSLNTEAFF. In DNA, the CDR3 is TGTGCCAGCAGCTTACCCTTTTCGTTGAACACTGAAGCTTTCTTT. The entire variable domain, with the rest obtained from reference TRBV7-2 and TRBJ1-1, is as follows: GAGVSQSPSNKVTEKGKDVELRCDPISGHTALYWYRQSLGQGLEFLIYFQGNSAPDKSGLPSDRFSAERTGGSVSTLTIQRTQQEDSAVYLCASSLPFSLNTEAFFGQGTRLTVV.

This chain links TRBV4-2 with TRBJ1-1; D gene uncertain. With 4 bases removed from V and 0 bases from J, the gap between germline ends came to 12 bases. The CDR3 loop spans 15 amino acids. The germline V gene has CDR1 LGHNA and CDR2 YNFKEQ. CDR3 loop: CASSPGYIMNTEAFF. CDR3 sequence (DNA): TGTGCCAGCAGCCCGGGGTACATCATGAACACTGAAGCTTTCTTT.